The 9 T cell receptor beta chains below come from one sample, sequenced in a study of cytomegalovirus exposure and HLA in healthy donors. This PCR relied on a set of 60 Vbeta primers and 13 Jbeta primers. TCRdb's table, derived via immunoSEQ multiplex PCR, lists solely in-frame clones and lacks some. The table records roughly 150,000 clones, about 80% of them present only once. The sequenced sample consisted of PBMCs. These receptors were taken from a man aged 25 to 40 in good health and CMV-seronegative.

V usage is TRBV7-2 and J usage is TRBJ2-7, with D perhaps matching TRBD2 (5 bases). The CDR3 sequence is 14 residues long. The V end lost 5 bases, the J end lost 2 bases, and 13 bases lay between the germline ends. The V gene's germline CDR1 is SGHTA and CDR2 FQGNSA. CDR3 sequence reads: CASSGKRGPYEQYF. Here the CDR3 DNA reads TGTGCCAGCAGCGGGAAGCGAGGGCCCTACGAGCAGTACTTC.

The V and J genes are TRBV13 and TRBJ2-5; 12 bases are a match to TRBD2. CDR3 size: 18 residues. Germline V gene sequence: CDR1 PRHDT, CDR2 FYEKMQ (reference sequence). The trim removed 7 bases at V and 1 base at J, leaving 13 bases unmatched. The CDR3 DNA reads as TGTGCCAGCACTCTAGGGACTAGCGGGTACCGCGGCCAAGAGACCCAGTACTTC. Protein sequence: CASTLGTSGYRGQETQYF.

The CDR3 loop is CASSLGPSGTYEQYF. The CDR3, as DNA: TGTGCCAGCAGCTTAGGCCCTAGCGGGACCTACGAGCAGTACTTC. This chain uses TRBV11-3 with TRBJ2-7; 9 nucleotides match TRBD2. Germline V gene sequence: CDR1 SGHNT, CDR2 YENEEA. J was trimmed by 2 bases and V by 1 base; bases with no gene match: 3. The CDR3 loop spans 15 amino acids.

A single count supports this clone. The chain recombines TRBV10-3 with TRBJ2-2; TRBD1 agrees at 7 bases. This CDR3 region has 13 residues. The ends lost 11 bases at V and 1 base at J; junction bases unmatched: 4. Per germline, CDR1 ENHRY and CDR2 SYGVKD. The CDR3 DNA is TGTGCCGCCCGACAGGGGAACACCGGGGAGCTGTTTTTT. This gives the protein CAARQGNTGELFF.

The chain links TRBV29-1 to TRBJ2-2; 7 positions match TRBD1. The V gene's germline CDR1 is SQVTM and CDR2 ANQGSEA. V trimming: 7 bases; J trimming: 7 bases; junction bases outside the gene matches: 12. The CDR3 extends over 14 amino acids. The CDR3 reads CSARDRERGGELFF. In DNA form, the CDR3 reads TGCAGCGCCCGAGACAGGGAACGGGGCGGGGAGCTGTTTTTT.

The chain joins TRBV18 to TRBJ1-4; D is possibly TRBD1 (6 bases). Trimming left V 3 bases short and J 3 bases short, with 8 bases between. The CDR3 runs to 14 residues. Germline V CDR1 and CDR2: KGHSH, LQKENI. As DNA, the CDR3 is TGTGCCAGCTCACCGGACAGCTCTAATGAAAAACTGTTTTTT. Its translation is CASSPDSSNEKLFF.

The chain employs TRBV18 and TRBJ2-5; the match to TRBD2 covers 15 bases. Per the germline V gene, CDR1 is KGHSH and CDR2 is LQKENI. V lost 0 bases, J lost 7 bases, and 15 bases stayed unmatched. This CDR3 has 20 amino acids. CDR3 residues: CASSPPGAGTSGRPFGTQYF. DNA of the CDR3: TGTGCCAGCTCACCACCGGGCGCCGGGACTAGCGGGAGGCCTTTTGGGACCCAGTACTTC.

CDR3 DNA: TGTGCCACCAGCAGTGGTAGGGGGCGCAGGGGCTACACCTTC. Translation: CATSSGRGRRGYTF. The chain links TRBV15 to TRBJ1-2; 7 nucleotides agree with TRBD1. The germline V gene encodes CDR1 LNHNV and CDR2 YYDKDF (reference sequence). J lost 8 bases, V lost 3 bases, and 9 bases had no gene match. This CDR3 is 14 amino acids long. The full variable domain, its missing parts supplied by reference TRBV15 and TRBJ1-2, is DAMVIQNPRYQVTQFGKPVTLSCSQTLNHNVMYWYQQKSSQAPKLLFHYYDKDFNNEADTPDNFQSRRPNTSFCFLDIRSPGLGDTAMYLCATSSGRGRRGYTFGSGTRLTVV.

This chain uses TRBV5-1 with TRBJ1-1; the D is unclear. CDR3 length: 14 residues. Germline assignment: CDR1 SGHRS and CDR2 YFSETQ. With 1 base removed from V and 0 bases from J, the gap between germline ends came to 7 bases. The CDR3 DNA follows: TGCGCCAGCAGCTTGAACATTTTGAACACTGAAGCTTTCTTT. It encodes CASSLNILNTEAFF.